The sequence of this TCR beta chain was determined in a study of response to subunit inactivated influenza vaccine. Study-level points and caveats: After each seasonal influenza vaccination, few new T cells are recruited, the authors suggested.

Each CDR3 protein gets one entry after TCRdb re-called the RT-PCR reads with MiXCR. There are about 520,000 distinct CDR3 sequences in the sample; around 7.7% occur only once, and around 13% lies in the top ten. This CDR3 comprises 12 residues. Trimming cost V 8 bases and J 0 bases, with 5 bases left between them. CDR1 and CDR2 (germline): KGHDR, SFDVKD. This clonotype was detected ten times or more. What it recognizes is unknown. J is TRBJ2-3 and V is TRBV24-1; D remains unclear. This clonotype was sampled from a man in his fifties or sixties who received an inactivated influenza vaccine. The starting material was PBMCs from blood, obtained less than 30 months after vaccination. The CDR3 DNA is TGTGCCACCACAGACAGCACAGATACGCAGTATTTT. Translation gives CATTDSTDTQYF.